Listed here is a single T cell receptor (beta chain). These data are taken from a study of T cell responses to AZD1222 COVID-19 vaccine. The CDR3 runs 18 residues. Trimming took 6 bases from V and 6 from J; bases not matched to a gene: 16. In germline, CDR1 is MDHEN, CDR2 SYDVKM. Some clones are missing from TCRdb's copy, which holds only in-frame ones; the method was immunoSEQ multiplex PCR. The sample records about 94,000 clones, 85% being singletons. The TCR originated in an adult who received the AZD1222 COVID-19 vaccine. The rearrangement joins TRBV28 to TRBJ2-1; 11 bases agree with TRBD2. The sample consisted of peripheral blood, taken 28 days after the second AZD1222 dose. CDR3 sequence (DNA): TGTGCCAGCAGCCCTACCTTAGCGGGAGGGCCATTAGGCAATGAGCAGTTCTTC. Protein product: CASSPTLAGGPLGNEQFF.